The 12 T cell receptor beta chains in this list originate from one sample, sequenced in a study of cytomegalovirus exposure and HLA in healthy donors (TCRdb year 2017). Libraries were built with the immunoSEQ multiplex PCR assay. What TCRdb holds here is the immuneACCESS table cut down to in-frame rearrangements. Part of the clones is not present; checked against another copy, under half of the missing clones reflect an unresolved V gene, and the others are unexplained. The sample yields under 300,000 clones; around 91% were counted once. The ten most abundant clones make up 0.37% of the sample. The sample comprised PBMCs. The receptors derive from a woman aged 18-29 years in good health and CMV-seronegative.

V and J are TRBV1 and TRBJ2-1; the table calls TRBD2, which could not be checked here. TRBV1 is labeled a pseudogene. The CDR3 sequence is 16 residues long. The CDR3 sequence: CTHPTNGGGAYNEQFF. CDR3 DNA sequence: TGCACCCACCCTACAAACGGCGGGGGGGCGTACAATGAGCAGTTCTTC.

The V call is TRBV6-5, the J call TRBJ2-1, with D maybe TRBD1 (5 bases). The CDR3 totals 13 residues. Looked up from germline, CDR1 is MNHEY and CDR2 is SVGAGI. V dropped 4 bases and J dropped 9 bases, with 13 bases sitting between them. CDR3 in amino acids: CASSWSGIGEQFF. The CDR3 DNA reads TGTGCCAGCAGTTGGTCAGGGATCGGTGAGCAGTTCTTC.

The chain is built from TRBV18 and TRBJ1-1; the D is unclear. V shed 3 bases and J shed 0 bases, with 8 bases lying between them. The length of the CDR3 is 14 residues. The germline V gene has CDR1 KGHSH and CDR2 LQKENI. For the CDR3, the DNA is TGTGCCAGCTCACCCATTGCAGTGAACACTGAAGCTTTCTTT. This translates into CASSPIAVNTEAFF.

The rearrangement links TRBV7-5 to TRBJ2-7; the D segment call TRBD2 is taken from the table without a DNA check. TRBV7-5 represents a pseudogene. The CDR3 loop spans 16 amino acids. In nucleotides, the CDR3 is TGTGTCAGAAGCTTATTAAGCGGGATGAGCTCCTACGAGCAGTACGTC. Protein sequence: CVRSLLSGMSSYEQYV.

J is TRBJ2-1 and V is TRBV7-2; 7 nucleotides match TRBD2. This CDR3 is 15 amino acids long. CDR1 and CDR2 from the germline V gene are SGHTA and FQGNSA. Trimming at V came to 1 base and at J to 1 base, leaving 1 base not matched to a gene. The CDR3 sequence: CASSLVGGSYNEQFF. The CDR3, as DNA: TGTGCCAGCAGCTTAGTGGGGGGGTCCTACAATGAGCAGTTCTTC.

The genes are TRBV7-2 and TRBJ2-1, with a weak D call TRBD1 (5 bases). V was clipped by 5 bases and J by 4 bases, with 15 bases between them. In germline, CDR1 is SGHTA, CDR2 FQGNSA. This CDR3 has 15 amino acids. This chain's CDR3 is CASSPRATAYNEQFF. The CDR3 region has the DNA TGTGCCAGCAGCCCGCGCGCGACAGCTTACAATGAGCAGTTCTTC. Variable domain in full (rest from reference TRBV7-2 and TRBJ2-1): GAGVSQSPSNKVTEKGKDVELRCDPISGHTALYWYRQSLGQGLEFLIYFQGNSAPDKSGLPSDRFSAERTGGSVSTLTIQRTQQEDSAVYLCASSPRATAYNEQFFGPGTRLTVL.

The J gene is TRBJ2-3, the V gene TRBV29-1, with a weak D call TRBD2 (6 bases). CDR3 length: 13 residues. The ends were cut back, 3 bases at V and 5 bases at J, with 12 bases in the middle. Germline CDR1 SQVTM, CDR2 ANQGSEA. This CDR3 reads CSVEEGRGDTQYF. The DNA for the CDR3 is TGCAGCGTTGAGGAGGGGCGTGGAGATACGCAGTATTTT.

The chain employs TRBV7-2 and TRBJ2-7; 9 bases fit TRBD1. This CDR3 has 16 residues. Trimming took 1 base from V and 2 from J; bases not matched to a gene: 6. The V gene's germline CDR1 is SGHTA and CDR2 FQGNSA. The CDR3 is CASSLVLQGAAYEQYF. CDR3 nucleotides: TGTGCCAGCAGCTTAGTATTACAGGGGGCGGCCTACGAGCAGTACTTC.

This chain joins TRBV27 and TRBJ2-1, with TRBD2 matching over 8 bases. Losses at the gene ends were 5 bases for V and 4 bases for J; bases not matched to a gene: 4. Germline lookup yields CDR1 MNHEY and CDR2 SMNVEV (reference sequence). The CDR3 runs to 14 residues. The CDR3 region has the DNA TGTGCCAGCAGTCTCGGGGGGGGTTACAATGAGCAGTTCTTC. Translating it yields CASSLGGGYNEQFF.

The chain uses TRBV9 and TRBJ2-2; perhaps TRBD2 as D (6 bases). V was shortened by 4 bases and J by 5 bases, with 15 bases between the two germline ends. Germline V gene lookup returns CDR1 SGDLS and CDR2 YYNGEE. This CDR3 spans 15 amino acids. The CDR3 DNA reads as TGTGCCAGCAGCCCGCGACAAGGAGGGACCGGGGAGCTGTTTTTT. This sequence encodes CASSPRQGGTGELFF.

The chain combines TRBV28 with TRBJ1-5, with 10 positions matching TRBD1. The CDR3 consists of 18 residues. V shed 5 bases and J 7 bases; nucleotides not matched to a gene: 17. Germline V gene sequence: CDR1 MDHEN, CDR2 SYDVKM. The CDR3 is CASSEGQGSDQPYQPQHF. As DNA, the CDR3 is TGTGCCAGCAGTGAGGGACAGGGGTCGGACCAACCGTACCAGCCCCAGCATTTT.

This chain joins TRBV7-9 and TRBJ1-5; D possibly corresponds to TRBD1 (6 bases). The CDR3 extends over 17 amino acids. CDR1 is SEHNR, CDR2 FQNEAQ, per germline (reference sequence). The ends were cut back, 4 bases at V and 0 bases at J, with 16 bases in the middle. In nucleotides, the CDR3 is TGTGCCAGCAGCTGGGGAGACAGGCTACATAGCAATCAGCCCCAGCATTTT. It codes for CASSWGDRLHSNQPQHF.